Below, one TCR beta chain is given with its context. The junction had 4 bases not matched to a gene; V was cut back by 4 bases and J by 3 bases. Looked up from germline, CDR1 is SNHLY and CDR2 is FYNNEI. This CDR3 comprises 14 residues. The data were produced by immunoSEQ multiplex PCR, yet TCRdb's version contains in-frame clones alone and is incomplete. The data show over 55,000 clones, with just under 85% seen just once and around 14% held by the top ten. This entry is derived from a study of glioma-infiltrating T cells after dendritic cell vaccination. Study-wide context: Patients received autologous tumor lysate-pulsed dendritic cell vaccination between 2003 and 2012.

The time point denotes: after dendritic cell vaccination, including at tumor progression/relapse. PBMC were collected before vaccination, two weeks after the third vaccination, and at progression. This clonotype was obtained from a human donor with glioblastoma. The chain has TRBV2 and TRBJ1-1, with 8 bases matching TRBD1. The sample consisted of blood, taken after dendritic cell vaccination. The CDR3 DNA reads TGTGCCAGCAGTGGGGGACAGGAGTACACTGAAGCTTTCTTT. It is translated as CASSGGQEYTEAFF.